These 27 T cell receptor beta chains came from one sample sequenced in a study of blood T cell repertoires in COVID-19. The method was immunoSEQ multiplex PCR; TCRdb's version includes in-frame clones alone and lacks a portion of them. The sample has tens of thousands of clones, around 90% seen once. Material: peripheral blood. These receptors originate from a man aged 45-65 years with active COVID-19.

This chain uses TRBV4-1 with TRBJ2-7; the match to TRBD1 covers 8 bases. Looked up from germline, CDR1 is MGHRA and CDR2 is YSYEKL. Losses at the gene ends were 4 bases for V and 6 bases for J; bases not matched to a gene: 5. The CDR3 has 13 residues. The CDR3 region has the DNA TGCGCCAGCAGCCGCCTAACAGGGGGCGAGCAGTACGTC. Translated, it gives CASSRLTGGEQYV.

This chain joins TRBV15 and TRBJ1-4; D possibly corresponds to TRBD1 (6 bases). Germline V lookup: CDR1 LNHNV, CDR2 YYDKDF (reference sequence). V was cut by 3 bases and J by 8 bases, with 16 bases left in between. The CDR3 has 15 amino acids. CDR3 amino acids: CATSSNRAMGEKLFF. The DNA of the CDR3 is TGTGCCACCAGCAGTAACAGGGCGATGGGGGAAAAACTGTTTTTT.

The gene calls are TRBV6-2 or TRBV6-3 and TRBJ2-3; tentative D call: TRBD2 (5 bases). The germline gives CDR1 MNHEY, CDR2 SVGEGT. This CDR3 has 16 amino acids. V gave up 6 bases and J gave up 6 bases, with 22 bases separating them. CDR3 nucleotides: TGTGCCAGCAGCCCCGCCCGGACTGCCGCCTTGGATACGCAGTATTTT. This sequence encodes CASSPARTAALDTQYF.

This chain uses TRBV9 with TRBJ1-2; 9 bases are a match to TRBD1. The V gene end was trimmed by 0 bases and the J gene end by 8 bases; junction bases not matched to a gene: 23. From germline, CDR1 is SGDLS and CDR2 YYNGEE. The CDR3 runs 20 residues. The CDR3 loop is CASSVALGHPVWDRDSGYTF. DNA for the CDR3: TGTGCCAGCAGCGTAGCCTTAGGACACCCCGTTTGGGACAGGGATAGCGGCTACACCTTC. The entire variable domain, with the rest obtained from reference TRBV9 and TRBJ1-2, is as follows: DSGVTQTPKHLITATGQRVTLRCSPRSGDLSVYWYQQSLDQGLQFLIQYYNGEERAKGNILERFSAQQFPDLHSELNLSSLELGDSALYFCASSVALGHPVWDRDSGYTFGSGTRLTVV.

This clone came up a few times. The chain carries TRBV4-1 and TRBJ1-5; TRBD1 is a possible D gene (6 bases). The V and J ends lost 4 bases and 5 bases respectively, with 18 bases between them. Germline V gene data show CDR1 as MGHRA and CDR2 as YSYEKL. CDR3 length: 16 amino acids. The CDR3 region is CASSRYLDRFYQPQHF. The DNA for the CDR3 is TGCGCCAGCAGCCGGTACCTCGACAGGTTTTATCAGCCCCAGCATTTT.

The rearrangement uses TRBV7-8 and TRBJ2-7; D might be TRBD2 (5 bases). The germline CDR1 and CDR2 sequences are SGHVS and FQNEAQ. Trimming shortened V by 5 bases and J by 4 bases, and 12 bases separated the two germline ends. The CDR3 runs to 13 residues. The CDR3 is CASSRLAQYEQYF. CDR3 DNA: TGTGCCAGCAGCCGATTAGCGCAGTACGAGCAGTACTTC.

J is TRBJ1-1 and V is TRBV7-8; perhaps TRBD1 as D (6 bases). The V gene lost 0 bases and the J gene lost 0 bases, with 20 bases spanning the gap. The CDR3 spans 19 residues. Germline-derived CDR1 and CDR2 are SGHVS and FQNEAQ. CDR3 coding DNA: TGTGCCAGCAGCTTAGCGGTTAGGGGGTCTGCCCTGGTGAACACTGAAGCTTTCTTT. Its translation is CASSLAVRGSALVNTEAFF.

About this clone: Other DNA sequences in the sample encode the same CDR3. The rearrangement uses TRBV19 and TRBJ1-2; D is perhaps TRBD1 (5 bases). The CDR3 is 14 amino acids. Looked up from germline, CDR1 is LNHDA and CDR2 is SQIVND (reference sequence). With 3 bases removed from V and 5 bases from J, the gap between germline ends came to 13 bases. This CDR3 is CASSIFDSNYGYTF. DNA of the CDR3: TGTGCCAGTAGTATCTTCGACAGTAATTATGGCTACACCTTC.

The chain combines TRBV1 with TRBJ2-7; the table's D gene call, TRBD2, was not cross checked with the DNA. TRBV1 is a pseudogene locus. The CDR3 covers 14 residues. The chain's CDR3 is CTSSPTSGRAEQYV. In nucleotides, the CDR3 is TGCACCAGCAGCCCTACTAGCGGGAGGGCCGAGCAGTACGTC.

The chain has TRBV9 and TRBJ2-1; D is unclear. CDR1 is SGDLS and CDR2 is YYNGEE in the germline V gene. The CDR3 spans 17 residues. V was trimmed by 4 bases and J by 0 bases, leaving 17 bases between them. CDR3 amino acids: CASSPRGVSFSYNEQFF. The CDR3 DNA is TGTGCCAGCAGCCCTCGAGGTGTCTCCTTCTCCTACAATGAGCAGTTCTTC.

The chain uses TRBV10-2 and TRBJ2-2, with 11 bases matching TRBD2. Germline CDR1 WSHSY, CDR2 SAAADI. The CDR3 consists of 15 residues. V was pared by 5 bases and J by 3 bases, with 2 bases of the junction left unmatched. The CDR3 nucleotides read TGCGCCAGCAGTATAGCGGGAGGGCACACCGGGGAGCTGTTTTTT. Residues: CASSIAGGHTGELFF.

The genes are TRBV24-1 and TRBJ2-1; the match to TRBD1 covers 10 bases. V dropped 4 bases and J dropped 10; count of bases not matched to a gene: 15. Per the germline V gene, CDR1 is KGHDR and CDR2 is SFDVKD. This CDR3 comprises 17 residues. DNA for the CDR3: TGTGCCACCAGTGAGGAGACAGGGGGCTCTGGGCGGTCCGAGCAGTTCTTC. The encoded protein is CATSEETGGSGRSEQFF.

The genes are TRBV11-3 and TRBJ2-5, with TRBD2 matching 7 bases. The CDR3 has 14 residues. The germline V gene has CDR1 SGHNT and CDR2 YENEEA. With V trimmed by 4 bases and J by 4 bases, 6 bases remained unmatched. DNA for the CDR3: TGTGCCAGCAGCTCTAGCGGTGCCCTAGAGACCCAGTACTTC. It codes for CASSSSGALETQYF.

The genes are TRBV7-2 and TRBJ1-1; D perhaps matches TRBD1 (6 bases). Trimming left V 1 base short and J 4 bases short, with 7 bases between. This CDR3 contains 13 residues. The germline gives CDR1 SGHTA, CDR2 FQGNSA. The CDR3 nucleotides read TGTGCCAGCAGCTTAGGAGGGGGCACTGAAGCTTTCTTT. Translated: CASSLGGGTEAFF.

V gene TRBV7-3 combines with J gene TRBJ2-3; 8 nucleotides align to TRBD1. V lost 3 bases, J lost 2 bases, and 4 bases stayed unmatched. CDR1 is SGHTA, CDR2 FQGTGA, per germline. The CDR3 is 15 residues long. The CDR3 DNA reads as TGTGCCAGCAGCTTCGACAGGGGACTCACAGATACGCAGTATTTT. This codes for CASSFDRGLTDTQYF. Together with reference TRBV7-3 and TRBJ2-3, the CDR3 gives the full variable domain: GAGVSQTPSNKVTEKGKYVELRCDPISGHTALYWYRQSLGQGPEFLIYFQGTGAADDSGLPNDRFFAVRPEGSVSTLKIQRTERGDSAVYLCASSFDRGLTDTQYFGPGTRLTVL.

The chain carries TRBV12-3 or TRBV12-4 and TRBJ2-1; D call uncertain. The CDR3 has 13 amino acids. Trimming shortened V by 3 bases and J by 5 bases, and 8 bases separated the two germline ends. CDR3 amino acids: CASSFAVHNEQFF. CDR3 coding DNA: TGTGCCAGCAGTTTCGCAGTGCACAATGAGCAGTTCTTC.

The CDR3 sequence is CSVGGGQGYGYTF. CDR3 DNA sequence: TGCAGCGTTGGGGGGGGTCAGGGCTATGGCTACACCTTC. The chain couples TRBV29-1 to TRBJ1-2, with D possibly matching TRBD1 (5 bases). In germline, CDR1 is SQVTM, CDR2 ANQGSEA. This CDR3 spans 13 amino acids. Trimming removed 4 bases at V and 4 bases at J, with 13 bases between.

This chain uses TRBV19 with TRBJ1-3, with a possible D match to TRBD1 (6 bases). The V and J ends lost 9 bases and 4 bases respectively, with 16 bases between them. Germline V gene data show CDR1 as LNHDA and CDR2 as SQIVND (reference sequence). The CDR3 contains 14 residues. This CDR3 reads CASRADREGNTIYF. CDR3 in DNA: TGTGCCAGCCGTGCGGACAGAGAAGGAAACACCATATATTTT.

The V and J genes are TRBV9 and TRBJ1-5; D may be TRBD1 (5 bases). There are 15 residues in the CDR3. V was pared by 2 bases and J by 4 bases, with 13 bases between. Germline V lookup: CDR1 SGDLS, CDR2 YYNGEE. This chain's CDR3 is CASSVGGGRNQPQHF. The CDR3 bases are TGTGCCAGCAGCGTTGGGGGGGGTCGAAATCAGCCCCAGCATTTT.

Written as DNA, the CDR3 is TGTGCCAGCAGCTTCGGGACAACCAATGAGCAGTTCTTC. The encoded protein is CASSFGTTNEQFF. The chain uses TRBV7-9 and TRBJ2-1; possibly TRBD1 for D (6 bases). The germline V gene encodes CDR1 SEHNR and CDR2 FQNEAQ (reference sequence). V dropped 3 bases and J dropped 6 bases, with 9 bases sitting between them. The CDR3 is 13 residues long.

This rearrangement joins TRBV25-1 to TRBJ2-3; 14 nucleotides line up with TRBD2. The CDR3 is 17 residues long. The V and J ends lost 2 bases and 5 bases, in that order; junction bases with no gene match: 6. CDR1 MGHDK and CDR2 SYGVNS come from the germline V gene. CDR3 sequence reads: CASSEGLAGGVRDTQYF. Here the CDR3 DNA reads TGTGCCAGCAGTGAAGGACTAGCGGGAGGAGTGAGAGATACGCAGTATTTT.

The chain joins TRBV10-2 to TRBJ1-5, with D unclear. CDR1 WSHSY and CDR2 SAAADI come from the germline V gene. The CDR3 length is 13 residues. The V gene lost 8 bases and the J gene lost 0 bases, with 8 bases spanning the gap. CDR3 sequence (DNA): TGCGCCAGCGGACTCAGTAGCAATCAGCCCCAGCATTTT. It translates to CASGLSSNQPQHF.

The chain has TRBV7-9 and TRBJ2-1, with 10 bases fitting TRBD2. Trimming cost V 5 bases and J 0 bases; bases outside gene matches: 16. Germline V gene lookup returns CDR1 SEHNR and CDR2 FQNEAQ (reference sequence). The CDR3 loop spans 20 amino acids. In nucleotides, the CDR3 is TGTGCCAGCAGCAAGCGGGGGGGCCGCAAGGCCTCGAGCTCCTACAATGAGCAGTTCTTC. Its translation: CASSKRGGRKASSSYNEQFF.

The J gene is TRBJ1-3, the V gene TRBV7-9, with D maybe TRBD1 (5 bases). V lost 5 bases and J lost 0, with 11 bases in between. Germline V lookup: CDR1 SEHNR, CDR2 FQNEAQ (reference sequence). The CDR3 has 15 residues. The CDR3 DNA reads TGTGCCAGCAGCCCTCCAGGGTCCTCTGGAAACACCATATATTTT. It is translated as CASSPPGSSGNTIYF.

The chain links TRBV7-2 to TRBJ2-5, with D possibly being TRBD1 (5 bases). The CDR3 is 13 residues long. Germline values: CDR1 SGHTA, CDR2 FQGNSA. Trimming cost V 2 bases and J 7 bases, with 11 bases left between them. CDR3 DNA sequence: TGTGCCAGCAGCTTAACCCAGGGTCCGACCCAGTACTTC. This sequence encodes CASSLTQGPTQYF.

The chain has TRBV5-6 and TRBJ2-7; the match to TRBD1 covers 9 bases. CDR1 and CDR2 (germline): SGHDT, YYEEEE. V was pared by 4 bases and J by 4 bases, with 6 bases of the junction left unmatched. This CDR3 region has 14 residues. The CDR3 sequence: CASSAQGAGYEQYV. Written as DNA, the CDR3 is TGTGCCAGCAGCGCACAGGGGGCGGGTTACGAGCAGTACGTC.

This chain links TRBV4-1 with TRBJ1-4, with 7 bases lining up with TRBD1. Unmatched junction bases numbered 11, after V lost 3 bases and J lost 7 bases. Germline-derived CDR1 and CDR2 are MGHRA and YSYEKL. This CDR3 contains 16 residues. The CDR3 bases are TGCGCCAGCAGCCACGTGGCCTCGACAGGGAGTGAAAAACTGTTTTTT. Encoded protein: CASSHVASTGSEKLFF.